The rows below give T cell receptor beta chains drawn from one sample of a study of T-cell reconstitution after alpha-beta-depleted transplantation in children. One entry per CDR3 protein results from TCRdb running MiXCR on the PCR reads. The data show around 700,000 distinct CDR3 sequences, 10% to 15% seen once. Here the sequenced sample was PBMCs, taken before TCRalphabeta/CD19-depleted stem cell transplant. These TCRs come from a girl aged 2 to 10 with congenital amegakaryocytic thrombocytopenia, due to receive a stem cell transplant. Each CDR3 is given with its conserved first and last residue. A D gene is named only where the DNA matches it firmly. Size values are once, few and many counts, or a class for expanded clones, and some rows have none.

clone size	D gene	J gene	CDR3 length	V gene	CDR3 protein	CDR3 DNA
-	TRBD2	TRBJ2-7	13	TRBV28	CASSRTSPYEQYF	TGTGCCAGCAGCCGGACTAGCCCCTACGAGCAGTACTTC
many	-	TRBJ2-3	14	TRBV20-1	CSATPLGHTDTQYF	TGCAGTGCTACCCCGTTGGGCCACACAGATACGCAGTATTTT
few	-	TRBJ2-3	17	TRBV5-1	CASSGVAVATSTDTQYF	TGCGCCAGCAGCGGAGTAGCTGTGGCAACAAGCACAGATACGCAGTATTTT
many	TRBD1	TRBJ1-2	15	TRBV12-3/TRBV12-4	CASSLDRKPNYGYTF	TGTGCCAGCAGTTTGGACAGGAAACCTAACTATGGCTACACCTTC
-	TRBD1	TRBJ2-3	16	TRBV5-1	CASSHRNRGSGDTQYF	TGCGCCAGCAGCCACAGAAACAGGGGGTCCGGAGATACGCAGTATTTT
-	-	TRBJ2-7	16	TRBV27	CASSPLGGATSYEQYF	TGTGCCAGCAGTCCACTGGGGGGGGCGACCTCCTACGAGCAGTACTTC
many	-	TRBJ2-7	11	TRBV20-1	CSAGGQREQYF	TGCAGTGCAGGGGGTCAGCGCGAGCAGTACTTC
many	TRBD2	TRBJ2-2	15	TRBV20-1	CSARGLAGASGELFF	TGCAGTGCTAGGGGACTAGCGGGAGCTTCAGGGGAGCTGTTTTTT
-	-	TRBJ1-5	15	TRBV15	CATSRDVGEQRPQHF	TGTGCCACCAGCAGAGATGTTGGGGAGCAGAGGCCCCAGCATTTT
-	TRBD1	TRBJ2-4	13	TRBV7-2	CASSPRQGGIQYF	TGTGCCAGCAGCCCGAGACAGGGCGGCATTCAGTACTTC
many	TRBD2	TRBJ2-1	17	TRBV20-1	CSALRTSGSRGFAEQFF	TGCAGTGCCCTACGGACTAGCGGGAGTCGAGGATTCGCGGAGCAGTTCTTC
many	TRBD2	TRBJ2-5	18	TRBV20-1	CSARSWGLAGLFQETQYF	TGCAGTGCTAGATCCTGGGGACTAGCGGGGCTTTTTCAAGAGACCCAGTACTTC
-	-	TRBJ1-2	13	TRBV28	CASSFQGRSGYTF	TGTGCCAGCAGTTTTCAGGGGCGGAGTGGCTACACCTTC
many	TRBD2	TRBJ2-3	15	TRBV20-1	CSAPRLAGMSDTQYF	TGCAGTGCTCCAAGACTAGCGGGAATGTCAGATACGCAGTATTTT
few	-	TRBJ2-3	16	TRBV5-1	CASSPARTGGKDTQYF	TGCGCCAGCAGCCCAGCGCGGACAGGAGGGAAAGATACGCAGTATTTT
many	TRBD2	TRBJ2-3	17	TRBV10-3	CAISGGRGGSFSDTQYF	TGTGCCATCAGTGGAGGCAGAGGCGGGAGCTTTTCAGATACGCAGTATTTT
many	-	TRBJ1-4	15	TRBV5-1	CASSLARGWDEKLFF	TGCGCCAGCAGCTTGGCGAGAGGGTGGGACGAAAAACTGTTTTTT
few	TRBD2	TRBJ2-7	20	TRBV11-1	CASSPGLAGGSRKATVEQYF	TGTGCCAGCAGCCCCGGACTAGCGGGAGGTAGTAGGAAAGCTACTGTCGAGCAGTACTTC
many	TRBD1	TRBJ1-1	15	TRBV7-9	CASSPARTGGTEAFF	TGTGCCAGCAGCCCAGCGCGGACAGGGGGCACTGAAGCTTTCTTT